Sequencing of this T cell receptor (beta chain) was carried out in a study of T-cell reconstitution after alpha-beta-depleted transplantation in children. Unique molecular identifiers were incorporated when the TCRbeta library was constructed. TCRdb fed the PCR reads into MiXCR, producing one record per CDR3 protein. Of about 120,000 distinct CDR3 sequences in the sample, 23% are singletons; the top ten hold 10%. Germline V gives CDR1 SGHDT, CDR2 YYEEEE. This CDR3 is 13 amino acids long. V was trimmed by 2 bases and J by 8 bases, leaving 13 bases between them. This clonotype was seen ten or more times.

Specimen: PBMCs, mostly from graft donor cells, collected 180 days after TCRalphabeta/CD19-depleted stem cell transplant. This clonotype originated in a male patient aged 2 to 10 who had a stem cell transplant for chronic granulomatous disease, so the T cells may come from the graft donor. The chain joins TRBV5-6 to TRBJ1-2; possibly TRBD1 for D (5 bases). The CDR3 spells CASSLGPRGGYTF. The CDR3 nucleotides read TGTGCCAGCAGCTTAGGTCCAAGGGGCGGCTACACCTTC.